This T cell receptor beta chain was found in a study of cytomegalovirus exposure and HLA in healthy donors. The J segment lost 8 bases and the V segment lost 0 bases, leaving 7 bases of the junction unmatched. The CDR3 runs 16 residues. CDR1 is MNHEY, CDR2 SVGAGI, per germline. In the PCR, 60 Vbeta and 13 Jbeta primers were used. The data were produced by immunoSEQ multiplex PCR, yet TCRdb's version contains in-frame clones alone and is incomplete. In all, the sample yields around 140,000 clones. Study-wide results and caveats: A missense DCLRE1C variant was associated with V- and J-gene trimming of TCR beta chains in a later analysis, and an independent cohort replicated the association. Sequencing likely generated an artifact that appeared as a cluster of highly shared sequence variants. Associated with HLA alleles at 0.05 false discovery rate in a later analysis were 17,000 or so TCR beta sequences.

About this clone: Antigen unknown.

The sequenced material came from PBMCs. This clonotype was obtained from a woman aged 50 to 60 in good health and CMV-seronegative. This chain uses TRBV6-5 with TRBJ2-1; 10 positions agree with TRBD2. The CDR3 nucleotides read TGTGCCAGCAGTTACTCGGTTCCTAGCGGGAGAGATGAGCAGTTCTTC. Its translation is CASSYSVPSGRDEQFF.